These 7 T cell receptor beta chains share one sample of origin, sequenced in a study of cytomegalovirus exposure and HLA in healthy donors. In the PCR, 60 Vbeta and 13 Jbeta primers were used. Method: immunoSEQ multiplex PCR; TCRdb's copy keeps in-frame clones and lacks some. Of 140,000 to 150,000 clones listed, about three fifths are singletons. The specimen sequenced was PBMCs. Receptor source: a male donor in good health and CMV-seronegative.

The CDR3 coding sequence is TGTGCCAGCAGCTTGGGGGACAGAAGCAATCAGCCCCAGCATTTT. It is translated as CASSLGDRSNQPQHF. The genes are TRBV7-9 and TRBJ1-5, with 7 bases fitting TRBD1. The CDR3 contains 15 residues. With 3 bases clipped from V and 1 base from J, the junction kept 3 bases outside the gene matches. The germline V gene has CDR1 SEHNR and CDR2 FQNEAQ (reference sequence).

V gene TRBV7-2 combines with J gene TRBJ1-1; D not resolved. The CDR3 has 17 residues. Germline CDR1 reads SGHTA; CDR2 reads FQGNSA. V gave up 2 bases and J gave up 4 bases, with 20 bases separating them. In DNA, the CDR3 is TGTGCCAGCAGCTTACTGGGTATACGGGGTTCTCCCACTGAAGCTTTCTTT. Translating it yields CASSLLGIRGSPTEAFF.

This clone has just a few counts. V usage is TRBV27 and J usage is TRBJ2-5, with D possibly TRBD1 on 5 matching bases. The tail of the sequence fits TRBJ2-7 better, so the J call may be wrong. The CDR3 contains 14 residues. Per the germline V gene, CDR1 is MNHEY and CDR2 is SMNVEV (reference sequence). The CDR3 protein is CASSLQGFTYEQYF. CDR3 sequence (DNA): TGTGCCAGCAGTTTGCAGGGATTCACCTACGAGCAGTACTTC.

The chain carries TRBV19 and TRBJ1-6, with 10 bases matching TRBD1. Trimming at V came to 5 bases and at J to 13 bases, leaving 14 bases not matched to a gene. The CDR3 is 16 residues long. Germline assignment: CDR1 LNHDA and CDR2 SQIVND (reference sequence). The CDR3 nucleotides read TGTGCCAGTAGTGACCGGGACAGGGGATCGGTAGTCCCCCTCCACTTT. It codes for CASSDRDRGSVVPLHF.

The chain couples TRBV5-6 to TRBJ2-2; possible D gene TRBD1, 5 bases. V dropped 6 bases and J dropped 6 bases, with 18 bases sitting between them. The CDR3 has 15 residues. Per germline, CDR1 SGHDT and CDR2 YYEEEE. The CDR3 reads CASTPWVGVPGELFF. CDR3 in DNA: TGTGCCAGCACCCCCTGGGTAGGGGTCCCCGGGGAGCTGTTTTTT.

V is TRBV7-9 and J is TRBJ2-5, with a tentative D call TRBD1 (5 bases). This CDR3 is built from 15 residues. Germline CDR1 is SEHNR and CDR2 is FQNEAQ (reference sequence). V lost 5 bases, J lost 4 bases, and 17 bases lay in between. The DNA for the CDR3 is TGTGCCAGCAGCATTAGAAGGGGCACCGGAGAGACCCAGTACTTC. Translating it yields CASSIRRGTGETQYF.

V is TRBV6-6 and J is TRBJ1-5, with no clear D. The CDR3 extends over 15 amino acids. With 0 bases removed from V and 2 bases from J, the gap between germline ends came to 8 bases. The germline CDR1 and CDR2 sequences are MNHNY and SVGAGI (reference sequence). CDR3 in amino acids: CASSYSGRGNQPQHF. For the CDR3, the DNA is TGTGCCAGCAGTTACTCAGGGAGGGGCAATCAGCCCCAGCATTTT.